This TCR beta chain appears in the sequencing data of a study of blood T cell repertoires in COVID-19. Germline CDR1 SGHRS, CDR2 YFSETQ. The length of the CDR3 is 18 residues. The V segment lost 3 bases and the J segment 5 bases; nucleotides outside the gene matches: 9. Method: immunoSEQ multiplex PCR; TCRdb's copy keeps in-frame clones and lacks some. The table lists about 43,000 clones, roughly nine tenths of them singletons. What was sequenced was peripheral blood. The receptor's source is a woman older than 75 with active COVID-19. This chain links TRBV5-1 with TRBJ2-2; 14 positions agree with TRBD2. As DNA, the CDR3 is TGCGCCAGCAGCTCCTTGACTAGCGGGGGGGCTTTGACCGGGGAGCTGTTTTTT. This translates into CASSSLTSGGALTGELFF.